This paragraph covers one TCR beta chain sequence. Its antigen is unknown. The sample belongs to a study of beta chain features in type 1 diabetes. Study-wide points: TCRB repertoires of naive, central memory and Treg cells appeared more similar among patients than among healthy donors.

The whole isolated RNA underwent reverse transcription, so sequencing captured expressed TCRB transcripts. Using immunoSEQ multiplex PCR, the repertoire was profiled, and TCRdb retains in-frame clones only, with some absent. The data hold about 15,000 clones, with around two fifths observed a single time. Germline lookup yields CDR1 SGHRS and CDR2 YFSETQ. Trimming shortened V by 3 bases and J by 8 bases, and 14 bases separated the two germline ends. This CDR3 contains 13 residues. Sequencing used stem cell memory CD4+ T cells from blood. V is TRBV5-1 and J is TRBJ1-2; D might be TRBD1 (6 bases). The clonotype originates from a woman between 40 and 55 years old in good health. This CDR3 is CASSSTTGGGYTF. The CDR3 nucleotides read TGCGCCAGCAGCTCGACGACAGGAGGCGGCTACACCTTC. Full variable domain (rest looked up from reference TRBV5-1 and TRBJ1-2): KAGVTQTPRYLIKTRGQQVTLSCSPISGHRSVSWYQQTPGQGLQFLFEYFSETQRNKGNFPGRFSGRQFSNSRSEMNVSTLELGDSALYLCASSSTTGGGYTFGSGTRLTVV.